These 8 T cell receptor beta chains were all obtained from the same sample, sequenced in a study of T cells expressing NK-cell markers. Reanalyzing the 5' RACE reads, TCRdb keeps one entry per CDR3 protein, without DNA. Recorded for this sample: roughly 450,000 distinct CDR3 sequences. The sample consisted of blood T cells: a sorted CD56 or NKG2C T cell subset, CD4+ or CD8+ T cells, or bulk PBMC T cells (not recorded which). These receptor sequences come from a woman in her 50s in good health.

The chain recombines TRBV5-1 with TRBJ2-2; TCRdb proposes TRBD2, but this gene call is untestable without DNA. Per the germline V gene, CDR1 is SGHRS and CDR2 is YFSETQ. The CDR3 covers 16 residues. CDR3 in amino acids: CASSLGTSGGTGELFF.

This chain uses TRBV7-6 with TRBJ2-5; no DNA is available, so the TRBD1 call from TCRdb remains unchecked. Germline V gene lookup returns CDR1 SGHVS and CDR2 FNYEAQ. This CDR3 has 15 residues. CDR3 sequence reads: CASSLIRTEQETQYF.

The chain uses TRBV5-1 and TRBJ2-3; TCRdb's D gene call, TRBD1, goes unchecked for lack of DNA. CDR1 is SGHRS, CDR2 YFSETQ, per germline. CDR3 length: 16 amino acids. The CDR3: CASSSSQGANRDTQYF.

The chain couples TRBV29-1 to TRBJ2-1; TCRdb reports TRBD2, a call that lacks DNA to check it against. The CDR3 length is 15 residues. Germline CDR1 and CDR2: SQVTM and ANQGSEA. The CDR3 protein is CSVEKKLAGYNEQFF.

The rearrangement links TRBV27 to TRBJ2-7; the TCRdb call, TRBD1, lacks DNA for checking. The CDR3 contains 14 residues. Germline V gene data show CDR1 as MNHEY and CDR2 as SMNVEV (reference sequence). This chain's CDR3 is CASSYGGQAREQYF.

CDR3 loop: CASSPTGSLDTQYF. The chain has TRBV9 and TRBJ2-3; absent DNA, TCRdb's TRBD1 call cannot be checked. The CDR3 contains 14 residues. Germline V gene lookup returns CDR1 SGDLS and CDR2 YYNGEE.

The chain employs TRBV4-2 and TRBJ2-1; TCRdb reports TRBD1, a call that lacks DNA to check it against. The CDR3 extends over 19 amino acids. CDR1 and CDR2 from the germline V gene are LGHNA and YNFKEQ. The CDR3 sequence is CASSPRTGGGRGTYNEQFF.

The rearrangement uses TRBV2 and TRBJ1-1. The CDR3 is made up of 12 amino acids. Germline CDR1 is SNHLY and CDR2 is FYNNEI. The CDR3 protein is CASSSLPVKAFF. Based on the CDR3 plus reference TRBV2 and TRBJ1-1, the full variable domain is EPEVTQTPSHQVTQMGQEVILRCVPISNHLYFYWYRQILGQKVEFLVSFYNNEISEKSEIFDDQFSVERPDGSNFTLKIRSTKLEDSAMYFCASSSLPVKAFFGQGTRLTVV.